This T cell receptor beta chain was obtained from a study of Ad26.COV2.S vaccination and SARS-CoV-2 variants (dated by TCRdb to about 2021). Regarding the research as a whole: Vaccine-arm donors came from COV1001, a multicentre, randomized, double-blind, placebo-controlled phase I-IIa trial of Ad26.COV2.S in healthy adults. Dosing of Ad26.COV2.S was intramuscular, at either 5x10^10 or 1x10^11 viral particles, delivered as one shot or as two shots spaced 56 days apart. Sequencing of the TCRbeta repertoire served to evaluate the specificity and breadth of SARS-CoV-2-reactive T cell receptors following Ad26.COV2.S vaccination. The TCR-sequenced set comprised approximately 32 samples: some 20 Ad26.COV2.S vaccine recipients, 5 placebo recipients and 8 SARS-CoV-2 convalescent individuals. Trial participants were randomized into five groups of five, in which low-dose or high-dose Ad26.COV2.S was given once or twice, or placebo was given on both occasions. Throughout the experiments and outcome assessment, investigators stayed blinded to trial group allocation. Here is what the overall study found, with its caveats: The study was not powered for comparison of responses between vaccine doses or regimens. After vaccination, substantial breadth of spike-specific CD8+ and CD4+ T cell responses was reported. According to the authors, total T cell responses may have been underestimated by the TCR breadth and depth analyses. Compared with placebo recipients, Ad26.COV2.S recipients showed higher spike-specific TCR breadth (P = 0.0014). Vaccine and placebo recipients had similar non-spike TCR breadth, a finding consistent with the vaccine containing only spike.

About this clone itself: Its target antigen remains unknown. Per-base qualities were not stored, and no clone one base away is much larger.

Taken with the paper, the label for treatment or condition translates to: 15 to 20 received Ad26.COV2.S at low or high dose, single or two shots; several received placebo; per-sample allocation not given. For vaccine and placebo recipients, repertoires were sequenced using samples collected on day 63 after the first injection. Cohort 1b enrolled around 23 adults aged 18-55 years at a single site in Boston, USA, between 29 July and 7 August 2020. Ad26.COV2.S was a replication-incompetent adenovirus type 26 vector expressing a prefusion-stabilized SARS-CoV-2 spike protein from the original Wuhan strain. At the junction V is shortened by 3 bases and J by 4 bases; bases outside the gene matches: 3. Per the germline V gene, KGHSH is the CDR1 and LQKENI is the CDR2. From its cysteine to its phenylalanine, the CDR3 spans 14 amino acids. Just CDR3 DNA is preserved here, 42 bases in frame from base 1. TCRbeta CDR3 regions were sequenced with the immunoSEQ Assay. After extraction, genomic DNA underwent amplification by bias-controlled multiplex PCR, followed by high-throughput sequencing. Per the original workflow: To quantify the absolute abundance of every unique TCRbeta CDR3 region, sequences were collapsed and filtered. T cell fraction was estimated by normalization of TCRbeta template counts to usable DNA, with usable DNA being measured through amplification of reference genes present in all nucleated cells. Repertoire TCRs were annotated as SARS-CoV-2-specific when V gene, CDR3 amino acid sequence and J gene were exactly matched to a known reactive TCR set. The reference SARS-CoV-2 TCR set was derived from MIRA and filtered for enrichment in COVID-19-positive ImmuneCODE repertoires, a step that removed public or cross-reactive TCRs. Using the MIRA antigens, annotated TCRs were further analysed by specific ORF or by position within an ORF. Breadth was defined as annotated unique rearrangements over total unique productive rearrangements; depth was the summed frequency of those rearrangements. TCR breadth was compared between groups using two-sided Wilcoxon rank-sum tests. TCRdb retrieved this table from immuneACCESS and kept in-frame rearrangements only. Not all clones are present; in checked studies, unresolved V genes account for under half, and no reason is known for the remainder. From that table come the V and J calls and clone size; the DNA was used to work out D and trimming. Here the sample has over 400,000 clones; about 90% occur a single time. The ten most abundant clones make up more than 3.5% of the sample.

The sequence derives from a person between 18 and 59 years old who received the Ad26.COV2.S COVID-19 vaccine or a placebo. Material: peripheral blood, obtained in a trial of Ad26.COV2.S vaccine versus placebo. Rearrangement joined TRBV18 to TRBJ2-1, and 7 junctional nucleotides match TRBD1. The encoded CDR3 is CASSPRDRYNEQFF. The sequenced DNA is TGTGCCAGCTCACCCCGGGACAGATACAATGAGCAGTTCTTC. The entire variable domain, with the stretches around the CDR3 drawn from the reference TRBV18 and TRBJ2-1 proteins, is NAGVMQNPRHLVRRRGQEARLRCSPMKGHSHVYWYRQLPEEGLKFMVYLQKENIIDESGMPKERFSAEFPKEGPSILRIQQVVRGDSAAYFCASSPRDRYNEQFFGPGTRLTVL.